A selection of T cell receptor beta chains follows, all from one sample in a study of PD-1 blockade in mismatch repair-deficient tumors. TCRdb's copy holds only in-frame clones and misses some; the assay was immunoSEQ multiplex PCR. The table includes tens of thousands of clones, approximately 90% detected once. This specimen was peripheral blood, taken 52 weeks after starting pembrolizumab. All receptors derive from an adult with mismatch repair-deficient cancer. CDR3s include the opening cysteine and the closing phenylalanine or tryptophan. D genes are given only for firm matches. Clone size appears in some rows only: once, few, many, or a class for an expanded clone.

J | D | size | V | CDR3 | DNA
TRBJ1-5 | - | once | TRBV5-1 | CASSLGGHVSNQPQHF | TGCGCCAGCAGCTTGGGAGGCCACGTTAGCAATCAGCCCCAGCATTTT
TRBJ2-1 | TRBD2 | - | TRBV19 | CASTRTSGISDEQFF | TGTGCCAGTACCCGAACTAGCGGGATTTCAGATGAGCAGTTCTTC
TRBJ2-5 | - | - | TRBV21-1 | CASSKGEIAGTGKIGTQYF | TGTGCCAGCAGCAAAGGGGAAATCGCCGGGACAGGGAAGATTGGGACCCAGTACTTC
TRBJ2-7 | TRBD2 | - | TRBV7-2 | CASSTQSGGTNYEQYF | TGTGCCAGCAGCACGCAGAGCGGGGGCACGAATTACGAGCAGTACTTC
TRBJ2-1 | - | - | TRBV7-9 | CASSLSDREQFF | TGTGCCAGCAGCTTATCTGACAGGGAGCAGTTCTTC
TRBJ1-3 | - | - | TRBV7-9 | CASSFSVLSGNTIYF | TGTGCCAGCAGCTTTTCGGTCCTCTCTGGAAACACCATATATTTT
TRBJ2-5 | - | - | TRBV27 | CASSPRGQQTIETQYF | TGTGCCAGCAGTCCCCGAGGGCAGCAGACTATAGAGACCCAGTACTTC
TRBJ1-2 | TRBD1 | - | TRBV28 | CASSLLRRDRVYGYTF | TGTGCCAGCAGTTTGTTGAGGCGGGACAGGGTCTATGGCTACACCTTC
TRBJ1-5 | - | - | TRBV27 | CASSLLGPEGNQPQHF | TGTGCCAGCAGTTTACTAGGACCTGAGGGCAATCAGCCCCAGCATTTT
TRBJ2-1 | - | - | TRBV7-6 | CASSLGYNEQFF | TGTGCCAGCAGCTTAGGGTACAATGAGCAGTTCTTC